This T cell receptor (beta chain) was sequenced during a study of cytomegalovirus exposure and HLA in healthy donors. It was with 60 Vbeta and 13 Jbeta primers that the PCR ran. Some clones are missing from TCRdb's copy, which holds only in-frame ones; the method was immunoSEQ multiplex PCR. Altogether 200,000 to 250,000 clones are present, around nine tenths being singletons, with the ten largest covering 1%. This CDR3 has 15 residues. V lost 4 bases, J lost 6 bases, and 8 bases stayed unmatched. The V gene's germline CDR1 is SGHRS and CDR2 YFSETQ. The specimen was PBMCs. The rearrangement links TRBV5-1 to TRBJ1-4, with TRBD1 identical over 8 bases. The receptor comes from a woman younger than 35 in good health and CMV-seronegative. The CDR3 DNA reads TGCGCCAGCAGCCGAGGGGGACAGGTTGATGAAAAACTGTTTTTT. Its protein product is CASSRGGQVDEKLFF.